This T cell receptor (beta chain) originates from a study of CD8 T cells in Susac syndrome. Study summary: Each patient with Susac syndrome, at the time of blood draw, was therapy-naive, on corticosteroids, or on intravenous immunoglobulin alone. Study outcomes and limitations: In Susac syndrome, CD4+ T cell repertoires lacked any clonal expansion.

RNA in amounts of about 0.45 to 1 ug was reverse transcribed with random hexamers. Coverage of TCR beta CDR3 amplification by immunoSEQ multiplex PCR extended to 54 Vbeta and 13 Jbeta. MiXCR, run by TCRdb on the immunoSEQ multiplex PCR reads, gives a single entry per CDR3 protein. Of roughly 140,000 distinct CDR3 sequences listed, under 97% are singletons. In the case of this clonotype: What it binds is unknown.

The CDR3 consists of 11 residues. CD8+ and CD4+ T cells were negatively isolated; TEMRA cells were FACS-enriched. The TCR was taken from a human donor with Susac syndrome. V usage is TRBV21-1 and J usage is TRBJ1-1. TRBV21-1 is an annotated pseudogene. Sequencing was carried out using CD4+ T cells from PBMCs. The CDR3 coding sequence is TGTGCCAGCAGCTCAACCCTTGAAGCTTTCTTT. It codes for CASSSTLEAFF.